The 14 T cell receptor beta chains below all came from one sample that was sequenced in a study of T cell responses to AZD1222 COVID-19 vaccine. Method: immunoSEQ multiplex PCR; TCRdb's copy keeps in-frame clones and lacks some. The table shows about 77,000 clones, with about 92% occurring only once. This specimen was peripheral blood, taken 28 days after the second AZD1222 dose. These TCRs come from an adult who received the AZD1222 COVID-19 vaccine.

J is TRBJ1-2 and V is TRBV30, with 9 bases aligning to TRBD1. Germline-derived CDR1 and CDR2 are GTSNPN and SVGIG (reference sequence). V trimming: 1 base; J trimming: 11 bases; junction bases outside the gene matches: 8. The CDR3 is made up of 13 amino acids. CDR3 sequence reads: CAWSDRQGVVYTF. The DNA for the CDR3 is TGTGCCTGGAGTGACCGACAGGGGGTAGTGTACACCTTC.

This rearrangement joins TRBV21-1 to TRBJ2-7. TRBV21-1 is labeled a pseudogene. The CDR3 extends over 15 amino acids. CDR3 residues: CASSKSRQERYEQYF. CDR3 nucleotide sequence: TGTGCCAGCAGCAAGAGCCGCCAGGAGAGGTACGAGCAGTACTTC.

The chain has TRBV27 and TRBJ2-5, with 7 positions matching TRBD2. The CDR3 spans 15 residues. The ends lost 4 bases at V and 7 bases at J; junction bases unmatched: 12. Germline V gene data show CDR1 as MNHEY and CDR2 as SMNVEV (reference sequence). DNA of the CDR3: TGTGCCAGCAGTTCCACTAGCGCCTCGCGCGGGACCCAGTACTTC. Protein product: CASSSTSASRGTQYF.

The chain has TRBV4-1 and TRBJ2-7; 10 nucleotides align to TRBD2. V trimming: 4 bases; J trimming: 2 bases; junction bases outside the gene matches: 8. Germline V gives CDR1 MGHRA, CDR2 YSYEKL. The CDR3 covers 16 residues. The CDR3 region is CASSPAGTSDTYEQYF. The DNA for the CDR3 is TGCGCCAGCAGCCCTGCCGGGACTAGCGATACCTACGAGCAGTACTTC.

The genes are TRBV5-1 and TRBJ2-6, with D unresolved. V shed 0 bases and J shed 0 bases, with 7 bases lying between them. This CDR3 has 16 amino acids. The V gene's germline CDR1 is SGHRS and CDR2 YFSETQ. The CDR3 DNA sequence: TGCGCCAGCAGCTTGGTACGGTTCTCTGGGGCCAACGTCCTGACTTTC. Encoded protein: CASSLVRFSGANVLTF.

This chain joins TRBV6-2 or TRBV6-3 and TRBJ1-6; a possible D gene is TRBD1 (5 bases). The germline gives CDR1 MNHEY, CDR2 SVGEGT. The CDR3 extends over 17 amino acids. V was clipped by 5 bases and J by 0 bases, with 14 bases between them. CDR3 bases: TGTGCCAGCAGTCCGGGACGGTTTAGCTCCTATAATTCACCCCTCCACTTT. Residues: CASSPGRFSSYNSPLHF.

Note on this clone: Its ends do not fully match the called genes, so a read error is possible. The V gene is TRBV6-5, the J gene TRBJ2-7; 12 positions agree with TRBD1. The CDR3 extends over 14 amino acids. Germline CDR1 is MNHEY and CDR2 is SVGAGI. The CDR3 loop is CTSRDRGQGYEQYF. CDR3 bases: TGTACCAGCAGGGACAGGGGGCAGGGCTACGAGCAGTACTTC.

The chain employs TRBV25-1 and TRBJ1-5; no firm D call. There are 13 residues in the CDR3. Deletions cut 1 base from V and 2 bases from J, with 3 bases between. Germline CDR1 reads MGHDK; CDR2 reads SYGVNS. The CDR3 loop reads CASSEWGNQPQHF. The DNA for the CDR3 is TGTGCCAGCAGTGAATGGGGCAATCAGCCCCAGCATTTT.

This sequence joins TRBV4-1 and TRBJ1-4; 7 nucleotides match TRBD1. Germline values: CDR1 MGHRA, CDR2 YSYEKL. With V trimmed by 6 bases and J by 8 bases, 9 bases remained unmatched. The CDR3 is made up of 14 amino acids. Here the CDR3 reads CASSNRGSVEKLFF. CDR3 bases: TGCGCCAGCAGTAACAGGGGTTCAGTGGAAAAACTGTTTTTT.

The chain combines TRBV19 with TRBJ2-6; D ambiguous. The CDR3 consists of 15 residues. V was pared by 3 bases and J by 4 bases, with 10 bases between. Germline assignment: CDR1 LNHDA and CDR2 SQIVND (reference sequence). Here the CDR3 DNA reads TGTGCCAGTAGTATCCTCGTCAGCGGGGCCAACGTCCTGACTTTC. Translated, it gives CASSILVSGANVLTF.

This clone was detected only once. CDR3 amino acids: CASSVGGRETTDTQYF. The CDR3 nucleotides read TGTGCCAGCAGCGTTGGGGGCAGGGAGACCACAGATACGCAGTATTTT. This chain connects TRBV5-8 to TRBJ2-3; perhaps TRBD1 as D (6 bases). Looked up from germline, CDR1 is SGHTS and CDR2 is YDEGEE. Trimming took off 4 bases at V and 2 bases at J, with 17 bases between the two ends. This CDR3 has 16 amino acids.

CDR3 in DNA: TGTGCCAGCAGTTTGAGGCAGGGGGCTGGCAATCAGCCCCAGCATTTT. This codes for CASSLRQGAGNQPQHF. The chain joins TRBV28 to TRBJ1-5; 8 nucleotides agree with TRBD1. Unmatched junction bases numbered 6, after V lost 3 bases and J lost 2 bases. Looked up from germline, CDR1 is MDHEN and CDR2 is SYDVKM. The length of the CDR3 is 16 residues. Based on the CDR3 plus reference TRBV28 and TRBJ1-5, the full variable domain is DVKVTQSSRYLVKRTGEKVFLECVQDMDHENMFWYRQDPGLGLRLIYFSYDVKMKEKGDIPEGYSVSREKKERFSLILESASTNQTSMYLCASSLRQGAGNQPQHFGDGTRLSIL.

The chain couples TRBV24-1 to TRBJ2-1; TRBD2 is a possible D gene (5 bases). The CDR3 covers 13 residues. From germline, CDR1 is KGHDR and CDR2 SFDVKD. With 4 bases removed from V and 8 bases from J, the gap between germline ends came to 11 bases. CDR3 in DNA: TGTGCCACCAGTGAGGCACTAGTGGATGAGCAGTTCTTC. It translates to CATSEALVDEQFF.

The rearrangement uses TRBV28 and TRBJ2-5; TRBD2 agrees at 8 bases. CDR1 and CDR2 (germline): MDHEN, SYDVKM. With 7 bases clipped from V and 2 bases from J, the junction kept 15 bases outside the gene matches. The CDR3 loop spans 17 amino acids. CDR3 sequence: CASNPRGLGSDQETQYF. In DNA form, the CDR3 reads TGTGCCAGCAACCCGCGGGGACTAGGGTCGGATCAAGAGACCCAGTACTTC. Filled out from reference TRBV28 and TRBJ2-5, the complete variable domain reads DVKVTQSSRYLVKRTGEKVFLECVQDMDHENMFWYRQDPGLGLRLIYFSYDVKMKEKGDIPEGYSVSREKKERFSLILESASTNQTSMYLCASNPRGLGSDQETQYFGPGTRLLVL.